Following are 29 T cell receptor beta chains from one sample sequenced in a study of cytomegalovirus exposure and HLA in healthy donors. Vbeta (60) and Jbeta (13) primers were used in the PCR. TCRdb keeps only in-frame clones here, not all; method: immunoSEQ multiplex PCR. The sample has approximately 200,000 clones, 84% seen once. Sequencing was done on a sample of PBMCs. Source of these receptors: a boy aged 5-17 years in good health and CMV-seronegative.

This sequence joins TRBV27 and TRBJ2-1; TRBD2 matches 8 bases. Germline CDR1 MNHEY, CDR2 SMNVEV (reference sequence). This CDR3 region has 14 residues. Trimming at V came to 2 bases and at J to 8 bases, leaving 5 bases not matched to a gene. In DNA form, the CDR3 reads TGTGCCAGCAGTTTAGGGCGGGGGGCCTATGAGCAGTTCTTC. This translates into CASSLGRGAYEQFF.

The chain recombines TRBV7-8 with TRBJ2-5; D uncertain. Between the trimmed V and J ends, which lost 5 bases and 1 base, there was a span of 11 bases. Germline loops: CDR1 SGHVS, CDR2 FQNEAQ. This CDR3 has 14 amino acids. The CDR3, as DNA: TGTGCCAGCAGCCCTCGGTTAGCCCAAGAGACCCAGTACTTC. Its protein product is CASSPRLAQETQYF.

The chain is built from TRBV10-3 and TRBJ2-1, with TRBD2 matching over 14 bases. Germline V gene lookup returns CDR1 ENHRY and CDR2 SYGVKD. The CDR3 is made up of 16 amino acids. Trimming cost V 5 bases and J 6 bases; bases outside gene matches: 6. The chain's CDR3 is CAISSSGTSGGNEQFF. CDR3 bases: TGTGCCATCAGTTCCTCCGGGACTAGCGGGGGCAATGAGCAGTTCTTC.

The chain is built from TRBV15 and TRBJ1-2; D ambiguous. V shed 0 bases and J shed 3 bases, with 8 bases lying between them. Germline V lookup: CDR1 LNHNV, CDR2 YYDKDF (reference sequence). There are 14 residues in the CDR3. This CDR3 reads CATSRDLRDYGYTF. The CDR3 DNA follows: TGTGCCACCAGCAGAGATTTACGCGACTATGGCTACACCTTC.

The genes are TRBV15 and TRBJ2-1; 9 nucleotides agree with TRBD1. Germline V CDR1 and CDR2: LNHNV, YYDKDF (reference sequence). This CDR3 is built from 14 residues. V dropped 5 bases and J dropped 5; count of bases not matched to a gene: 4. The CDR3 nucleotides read TGTGCCACCAGCGGCCGGGACAGGGACAATGAGCAGTTCTTC. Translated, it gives CATSGRDRDNEQFF. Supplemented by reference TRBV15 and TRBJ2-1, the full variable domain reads DAMVIQNPRYQVTQFGKPVTLSCSQTLNHNVMYWYQQKSSQAPKLLFHYYDKDFNNEADTPDNFQSRRPNTSFCFLDIRSPGLGDTAMYLCATSGRDRDNEQFFGPGTRLTVL.

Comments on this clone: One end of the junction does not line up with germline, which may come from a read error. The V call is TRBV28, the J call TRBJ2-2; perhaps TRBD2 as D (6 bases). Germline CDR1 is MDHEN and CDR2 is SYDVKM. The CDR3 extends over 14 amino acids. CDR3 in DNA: TGTGCCAGCAGTTGGGAGACCGCCCGGTGGGAGGTGTTTTTT. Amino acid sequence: CASSWETARWEVFF.

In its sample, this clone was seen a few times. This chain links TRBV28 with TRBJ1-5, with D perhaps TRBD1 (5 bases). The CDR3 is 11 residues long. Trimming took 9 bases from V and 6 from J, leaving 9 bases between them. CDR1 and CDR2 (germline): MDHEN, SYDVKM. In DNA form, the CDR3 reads TGTGCCAGTAATACAGGTCAGCCCCAGCATTTT. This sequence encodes CASNTGQPQHF.

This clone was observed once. CDR3 protein: CSAGTGSGYTF. CDR3 in DNA: TGCAGTGCAGGGACAGGGTCTGGCTACACCTTC. The V gene is TRBV20-1, the J gene TRBJ1-2, with TRBD1 matching 9 bases. The ends lost 6 bases at V and 7 bases at J; junction bases unmatched: 3. From germline, CDR1 is DFQATT and CDR2 SNEGSKA (reference sequence). The CDR3 is made up of 11 amino acids.

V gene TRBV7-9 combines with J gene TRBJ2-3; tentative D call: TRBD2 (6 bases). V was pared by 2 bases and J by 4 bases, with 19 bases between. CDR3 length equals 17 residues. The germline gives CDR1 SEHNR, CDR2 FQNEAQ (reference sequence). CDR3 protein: CASSLLTGLNVADTQYF. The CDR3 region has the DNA TGTGCCAGCAGCTTACTAACTGGACTAAATGTGGCAGATACGCAGTATTTT.

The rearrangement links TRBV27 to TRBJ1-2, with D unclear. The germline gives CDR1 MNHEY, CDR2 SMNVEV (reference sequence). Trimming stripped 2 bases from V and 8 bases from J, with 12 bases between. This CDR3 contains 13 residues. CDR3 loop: CASSLGREWGYTF. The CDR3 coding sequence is TGTGCCAGCAGTTTAGGGCGGGAGTGGGGCTACACCTTC.

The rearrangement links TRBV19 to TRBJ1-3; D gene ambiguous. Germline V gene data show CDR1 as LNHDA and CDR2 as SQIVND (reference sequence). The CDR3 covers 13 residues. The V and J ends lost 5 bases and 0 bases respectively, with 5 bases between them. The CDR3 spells CASSLSSGNTIYF. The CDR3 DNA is TGTGCCAGTAGTCTGAGCTCTGGAAACACCATATATTTT.

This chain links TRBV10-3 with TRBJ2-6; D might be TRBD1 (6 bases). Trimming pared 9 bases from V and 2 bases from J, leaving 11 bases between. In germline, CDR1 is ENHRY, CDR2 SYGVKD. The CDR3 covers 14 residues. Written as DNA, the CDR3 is TGTGCCATTACCAGGGACACTGGGGCCAACGTCCTGACTTTC. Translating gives CAITRDTGANVLTF.

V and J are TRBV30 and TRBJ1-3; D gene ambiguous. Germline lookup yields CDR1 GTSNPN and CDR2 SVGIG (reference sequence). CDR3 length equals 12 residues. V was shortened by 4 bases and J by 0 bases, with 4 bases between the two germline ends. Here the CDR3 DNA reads TGTGCCTGGACTTCCTCTGGAAACACCATATATTTT. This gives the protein CAWTSSGNTIYF.

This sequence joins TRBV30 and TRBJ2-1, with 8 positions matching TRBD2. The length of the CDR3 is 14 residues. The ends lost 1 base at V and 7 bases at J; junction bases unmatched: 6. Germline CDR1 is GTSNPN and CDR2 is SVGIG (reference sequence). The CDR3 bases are TGTGCCTGGAGTGGTAGCGGGAAACGGAATGAGCAGTTCTTC. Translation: CAWSGSGKRNEQFF. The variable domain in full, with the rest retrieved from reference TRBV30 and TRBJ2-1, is SQTIHQWPATLVQPVGSPLSLECTVEGTSNPNLYWYRQAAGRGLQLLFYSVGIGQISSEVPQNLSASRPQDRQFILSSKKLLLSDSGFYLCAWSGSGKRNEQFFGPGTRLTVL.

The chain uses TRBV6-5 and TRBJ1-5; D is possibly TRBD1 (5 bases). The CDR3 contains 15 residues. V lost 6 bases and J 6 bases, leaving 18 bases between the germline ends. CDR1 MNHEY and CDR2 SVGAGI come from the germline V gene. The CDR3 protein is CASSYLAGSSQPQHF. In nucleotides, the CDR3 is TGTGCCAGCAGCTACCTGGCAGGGTCCAGTCAGCCCCAGCATTTT.

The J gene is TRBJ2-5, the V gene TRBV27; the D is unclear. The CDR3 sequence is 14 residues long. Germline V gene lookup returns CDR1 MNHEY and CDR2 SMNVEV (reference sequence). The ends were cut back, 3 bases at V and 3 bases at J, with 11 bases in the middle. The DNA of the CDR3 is TGTGCCAGCAGTTTTGGTGCGGTCAAAGAGACCCAGTACTTC. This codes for CASSFGAVKETQYF.

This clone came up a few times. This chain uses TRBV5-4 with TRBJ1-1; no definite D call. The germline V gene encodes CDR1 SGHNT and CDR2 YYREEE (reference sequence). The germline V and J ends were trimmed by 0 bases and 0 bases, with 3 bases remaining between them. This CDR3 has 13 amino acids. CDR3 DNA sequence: TGTGCCAGCAGCTTGGGGCTGAACACTGAAGCTTTCTTT. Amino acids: CASSLGLNTEAFF.

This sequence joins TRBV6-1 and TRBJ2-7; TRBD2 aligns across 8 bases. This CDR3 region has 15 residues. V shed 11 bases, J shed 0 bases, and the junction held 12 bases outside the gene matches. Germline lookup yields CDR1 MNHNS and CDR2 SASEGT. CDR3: CAGGGWSGSSYEQYF. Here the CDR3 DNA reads TGTGCCGGAGGGGGATGGAGCGGGAGCTCCTACGAGCAGTACTTC.

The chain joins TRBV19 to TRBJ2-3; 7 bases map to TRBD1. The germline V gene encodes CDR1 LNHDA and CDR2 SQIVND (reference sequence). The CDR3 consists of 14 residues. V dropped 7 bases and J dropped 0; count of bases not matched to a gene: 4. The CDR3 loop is CASTNRGSTDTQYF. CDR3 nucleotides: TGTGCCAGTACCAACAGGGGAAGCACAGATACGCAGTATTTT.

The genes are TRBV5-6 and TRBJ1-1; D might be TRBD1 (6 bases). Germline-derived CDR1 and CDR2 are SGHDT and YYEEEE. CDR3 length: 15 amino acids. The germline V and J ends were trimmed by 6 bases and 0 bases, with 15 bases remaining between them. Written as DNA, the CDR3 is TGTGCCAGCAACCCGACGGGACACATGAACACTGAAGCTTTCTTT. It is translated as CASNPTGHMNTEAFF. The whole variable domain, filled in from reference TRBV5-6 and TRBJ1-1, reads DAGVTQSPTHLIKTRGQQVTLRCSPKSGHDTVSWYQQALGQGPQFIFQYYEEEERQRGNFPDRFSGHQFPNYSSELNVNALLLGDSALYLCASNPTGHMNTEAFFGQGTRLTVV.

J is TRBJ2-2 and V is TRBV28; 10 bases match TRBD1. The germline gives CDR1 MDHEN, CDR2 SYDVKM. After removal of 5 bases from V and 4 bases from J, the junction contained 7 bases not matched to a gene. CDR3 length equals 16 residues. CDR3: CASSTRTGGFTGELFF. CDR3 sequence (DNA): TGTGCCAGCAGTACCAGGACAGGGGGATTCACCGGGGAGCTGTTTTTT.

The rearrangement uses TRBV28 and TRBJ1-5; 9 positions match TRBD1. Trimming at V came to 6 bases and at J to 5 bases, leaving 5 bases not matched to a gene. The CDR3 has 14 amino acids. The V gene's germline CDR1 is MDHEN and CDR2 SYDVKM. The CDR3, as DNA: TGTGCCAGCAGCACTGGGACAGGGTATCAGCCCCAGCATTTT. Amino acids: CASSTGTGYQPQHF.

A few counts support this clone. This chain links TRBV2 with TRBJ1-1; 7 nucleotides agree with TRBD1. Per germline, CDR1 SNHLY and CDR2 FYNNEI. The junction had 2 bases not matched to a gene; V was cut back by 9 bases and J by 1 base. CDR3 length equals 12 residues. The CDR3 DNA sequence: TGTGCCAGGGACAGGCCGAACACTGAAGCTTTCTTT. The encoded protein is CARDRPNTEAFF.

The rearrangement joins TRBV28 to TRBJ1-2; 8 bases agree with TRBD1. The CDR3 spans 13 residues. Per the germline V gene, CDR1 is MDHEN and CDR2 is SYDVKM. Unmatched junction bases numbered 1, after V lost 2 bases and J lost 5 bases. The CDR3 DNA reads TGTGCCAGCAGTTTAACAGGGGGTTATGGCTACACCTTC. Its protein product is CASSLTGGYGYTF.

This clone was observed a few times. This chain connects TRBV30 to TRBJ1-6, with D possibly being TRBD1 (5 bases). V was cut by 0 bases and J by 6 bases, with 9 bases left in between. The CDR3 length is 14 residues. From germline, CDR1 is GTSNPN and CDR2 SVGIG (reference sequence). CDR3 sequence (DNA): TGTGCCTGGAGTGTATTCGGGGGTAATTCACCCCTCCACTTT. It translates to CAWSVFGGNSPLHF. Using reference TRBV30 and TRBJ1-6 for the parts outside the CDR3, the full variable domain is SQTIHQWPATLVQPVGSPLSLECTVEGTSNPNLYWYRQAAGRGLQLLFYSVGIGQISSEVPQNLSASRPQDRQFILSSKKLLLSDSGFYLCAWSVFGGNSPLHFGNGTRLTVT.

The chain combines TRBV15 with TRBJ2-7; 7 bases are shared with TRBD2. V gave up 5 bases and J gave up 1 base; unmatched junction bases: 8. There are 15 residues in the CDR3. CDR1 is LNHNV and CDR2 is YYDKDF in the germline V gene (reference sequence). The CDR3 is CATSEGRDGSYEQYF. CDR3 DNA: TGTGCCACCAGCGAGGGGAGGGACGGTTCCTACGAGCAGTACTTC.

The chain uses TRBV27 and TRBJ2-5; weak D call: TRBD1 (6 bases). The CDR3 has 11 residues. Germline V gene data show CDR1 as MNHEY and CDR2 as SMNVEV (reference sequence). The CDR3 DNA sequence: TGTGAGATGGTTCCCGCAGGGGAGCAGTACTTC. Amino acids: CEMVPAGEQYF.

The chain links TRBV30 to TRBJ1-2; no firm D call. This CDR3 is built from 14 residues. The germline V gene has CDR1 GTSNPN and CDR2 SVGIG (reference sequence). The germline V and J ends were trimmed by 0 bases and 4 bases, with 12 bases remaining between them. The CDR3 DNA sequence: TGTGCCTGGAGTGTCGCGTTGGGCCCCTATGGCTACACCTTC. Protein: CAWSVALGPYGYTF.

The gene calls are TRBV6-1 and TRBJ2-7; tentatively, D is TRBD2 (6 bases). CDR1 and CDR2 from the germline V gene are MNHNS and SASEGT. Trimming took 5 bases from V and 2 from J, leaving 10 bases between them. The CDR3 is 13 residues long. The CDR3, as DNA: TGTGCCAGCAGTAGCGGGCCGACCTACGAGCAGTACTTC. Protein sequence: CASSSGPTYEQYF.